This T cell receptor beta chain was sequenced during a study of T cell repertoires and HLA-DP antigens (dated by TCRdb to the late 2010s). Context from the whole study: The study used an in vitro model of CD4+ T cell alloreactivity in which transduced HeLa cells presented allogeneic HLA-DP. On average, approximately 200 ng of DNA went in for sorted CD137+CD4+ samples, versus roughly 1,300 ng for pre-culture CD4+ samples. One alloantigen differed from self by one peptide-binding groove amino acid, whereas the other differed by ten, modelling structurally similar versus dissimilar alloantigens. Of the three donors, two were male and one was female, with ages ranging from the 18-to-29 band to the 60-to-69 band. General findings and caveats noted by the study authors: Naive and memory CD4+ repertoires were not analysed separately. Sorted CD137+ cells showed similar clonality against both alloantigens (approximately 0.4), much higher than the clonality of pre-culture samples (roughly 0.04). An average cumulative frequency of roughly 35% against one allele and 50.6% against the other was found for clones undetected before culture. The study was limited by having just a few donors, by relying on a non-physiological HeLa antigen-presenting system, and by using total CD4+ cells as responders.

This clone has more than one count but fewer than ten. Its cognate antigen has yet to be identified. The record has no base qualities; no much larger clone is one base away. Untouched CD4+ T cells were isolated from Ficoll-separated PBMC through negative selection with magnetic beads, and an average purity of approximately 98% was reached. Magnetic beads were used to isolate untouched CD4+ T cells from Ficoll-separated PBMC, giving around 98% purity with negligible CD8+ contamination. Donors were three healthy blood donors whose buffy coats supplied peripheral blood mononuclear cells. CMV seronegative status was shared by all three donors. The DNeasy Blood & Tissue Kit was used to extract genomic DNA. TCRB sequencing was performed on genomic DNA from sorted CD137+CD4+ cells and pre-culture CD4+ baseline samples from each subject. Trimming takes 0 bases from V and 7 bases from J, and the germline ends sit 12 bases apart. The CDR3 runs 15 residues from the cysteine to the phenylalanine. This entry keeps only the CDR3 DNA: 45 bases, framed from base 1. Taken from the germline V gene, the CDR1 and CDR2 loops are LGHNA and YSLEER.

TCRB CDR3 regions were amplified with the immunoSEQ multiplex PCR using forward primers for 54 TRBV segments and reverse primers for 13 TRBJ segments. Pre-culture CD4+ samples were sequenced at deep resolution, targeting 210,000 or so T cell genomes. Sequencing of amplicons was performed on an Illumina HiSeq System, and 87 bp reads covering the CDR3 were generated. In the paper's pipeline: Reads were corrected for PCR and sequencing errors, and CDR3 regions were defined by alignment to IMGT reference sequences. Template and unique rearrangement counts were estimated using synthetic template pools. Clonality was calculated as 1 minus Pielou's evenness. The Daley-Smith estimator was used to estimate richness. Morisita's index was used to measure repertoire overlap. Clones present in cultured samples but not detected in the pre-culture repertoire of the same donor were defined as low-abundance clones. This immuneACCESS table, as held by TCRdb, lists in-frame sequences with V and J called but not all clones. Of the missing ones, under half trace to an unresolved V gene in checked studies; the others have no known cause. D and trimming come from the DNA, and the V and J calls and clone size come from that table. Across this sample there are 75,000 to 90,000 clones, with around nine tenths seen only once. The ten top clones hold approximately 1.5% of the sample.

This receptor was identified in a man aged 45-60 years in good health and CMV-seronegative. Sequenced material: CD4+ T cells from PBMCs. The chain links TRBV4-3 with TRBJ1-4; TRBD1 might be the D gene, on 5 matching bases. DNA sequence: TGCGCCAGCAGCCAAGATCCCGGGACGGGTGAAAAACTGTTTTTT. This gives the protein CASSQDPGTGEKLFF.